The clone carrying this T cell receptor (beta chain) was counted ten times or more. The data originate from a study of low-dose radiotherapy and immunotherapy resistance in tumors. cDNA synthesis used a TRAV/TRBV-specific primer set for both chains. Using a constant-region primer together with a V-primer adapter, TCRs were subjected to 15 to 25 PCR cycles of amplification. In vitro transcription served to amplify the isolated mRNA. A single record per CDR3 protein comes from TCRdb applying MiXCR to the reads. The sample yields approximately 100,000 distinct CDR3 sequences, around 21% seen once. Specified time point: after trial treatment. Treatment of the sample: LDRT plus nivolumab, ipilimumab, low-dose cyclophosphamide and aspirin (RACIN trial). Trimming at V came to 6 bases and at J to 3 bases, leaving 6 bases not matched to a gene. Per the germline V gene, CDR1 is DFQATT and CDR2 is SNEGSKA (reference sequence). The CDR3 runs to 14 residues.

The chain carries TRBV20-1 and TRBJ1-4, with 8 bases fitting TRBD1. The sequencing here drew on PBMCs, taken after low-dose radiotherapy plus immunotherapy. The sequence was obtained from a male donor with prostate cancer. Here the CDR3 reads CSAVGTGANEKLFF. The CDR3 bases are TGCAGTGCGGTCGGGACAGGCGCTAATGAAAAACTGTTTTTT.